Below are 32 T cell receptor beta chains sequenced from a single sample in a study of human versus mouse CDR3 diversity and MHC coevolution. Data came from immunoSEQ multiplex PCR; TCRdb stores just in-frame clones and leaves some out. The data show tens of thousands of clones, around 93% seen once. Input material: naive CD4+ T cells from blood. The subset denotes: CD45RO-negative CD62L-positive naive CD4 T cells. These receptors were collected from a person aged 30 to 70 in good health.

The sample holds one count of this clone. The chain has TRBV6-1 and TRBJ2-1; 7 bases align to TRBD1. Germline CDR1 reads MNHNS; CDR2 reads SASEGT. The CDR3 spans 15 residues. Trimming removed 5 bases from V and 8 bases from J; junction bases left unmatched: 12. The CDR3, as DNA: TGTGCCAGCAGTTCAAGAACCGGGACAGTGGATGAGCAGTTCTTC. Translating gives CASSSRTGTVDEQFF.

The chain recombines TRBV6-5 with TRBJ1-2; TRBD1 matches 10 bases. CDR1 MNHEY and CDR2 SVGAGI come from the germline V gene. The CDR3 is 15 amino acids. With V trimmed by 0 bases and J by 7 bases, 5 bases remained unmatched. Here the CDR3 reads CASSYSGQGRGGYTF. The CDR3 region has the DNA TGTGCCAGCAGTTACTCGGGACAGGGGCGGGGTGGCTACACCTTC.

The chain combines TRBV7-6 with TRBJ1-2; the D gene is possibly TRBD1 (6 bases). CDR3 length: 13 amino acids. Trimming left V 2 bases short and J 8 bases short, with 12 bases between. Germline CDR1 SGHVS, CDR2 FNYEAQ. CDR3 sequence: CASSLRPGEGYTF. In DNA, the CDR3 is TGTGCCAGCAGCTTAAGGCCAGGGGAAGGCTACACCTTC.

The rearrangement links TRBV19 to TRBJ2-7; 7 bases line up with TRBD1. The CDR3 contains 17 residues. V shed 4 bases, J shed 4 bases, and the junction held 16 bases outside the gene matches. CDR1 is LNHDA and CDR2 is SQIVND in the germline V gene (reference sequence). This chain's CDR3 is CASSTGSGQNKVYEQYF. CDR3 sequence (DNA): TGTGCCAGTAGTACGGGATCGGGACAGAACAAAGTTTACGAGCAGTACTTC.

The chain joins TRBV7-2 to TRBJ1-2, with 7 nucleotides matching TRBD1. Germline V CDR1 and CDR2: SGHTA, FQGNSA. CDR3 length: 15 amino acids. V was clipped by 1 base and J by 2 bases; unmatched bases: 4. The CDR3 sequence: CASSLGDSDNYGYTF. The CDR3 region has the DNA TGTGCCAGCAGCTTAGGGGACAGCGACAACTATGGCTACACCTTC.

The chain is built from TRBV6-1 and TRBJ2-3; D perhaps matches TRBD1 (6 bases). Germline assignment: CDR1 MNHNS and CDR2 SASEGT. V was clipped by 7 bases and J by 0 bases, with 11 bases between them. CDR3 length: 14 amino acids. The CDR3: CASKWGPSTDTQYF. The CDR3 DNA follows: TGTGCCAGCAAATGGGGGCCCAGCACAGATACGCAGTATTTT.

The V and J genes are TRBV27 and TRBJ1-3, with D perhaps matching TRBD1 (5 bases). The CDR3 covers 14 residues. Germline values: CDR1 MNHEY, CDR2 SMNVEV (reference sequence). Trimming pared 6 bases from V and 1 base from J, leaving 10 bases between. CDR3 sequence reads: CASRSGGSGNTIYF. In DNA form, the CDR3 reads TGTGCCAGCAGATCCGGGGGATCTGGAAACACCATATATTTT.

V usage is TRBV27 and J usage is TRBJ2-7; weak D call: TRBD2 (6 bases). The CDR3 totals 12 residues. V was pared by 5 bases and J by 2 bases, with 7 bases between. Germline assignment: CDR1 MNHEY and CDR2 SMNVEV (reference sequence). As DNA, the CDR3 is TGTGCCAGCAGTGGGGGGACCTACGAGCAGTACTTC. This gives the protein CASSGGTYEQYF.

The V gene is TRBV27, the J gene TRBJ1-1; TRBD1 might be the D (5 bases). The ends were cut back, 6 bases at V and 1 base at J, with 15 bases in the middle. Germline V gives CDR1 MNHEY, CDR2 SMNVEV (reference sequence). The CDR3 is made up of 15 amino acids. CDR3 in amino acids: CASSPRAGSNTEAFF. The CDR3 nucleotides are TGTGCCAGCAGCCCCAGGGCGGGGTCGAACACTGAAGCTTTCTTT.

The genes are TRBV28 and TRBJ1-1; the D is unclear. V dropped 5 bases and J dropped 0 bases, with 10 bases sitting between them. This CDR3 is built from 14 residues. Germline CDR1 and CDR2: MDHEN and SYDVKM. The CDR3 coding sequence is TGTGCCAGCAGTCTGACTAAATTGAACACTGAAGCTTTCTTT. This codes for CASSLTKLNTEAFF.

The rearrangement joins TRBV7-6 to TRBJ2-3, with D perhaps TRBD2 (5 bases). This CDR3 comprises 17 residues. The germline V gene encodes CDR1 SGHVS and CDR2 FNYEAQ. With 5 bases removed from V and 1 base from J, the gap between germline ends came to 19 bases. DNA for the CDR3: TGTGCCAGCAGCCGCCAGCGGCGTCTAGACGGCACAGATACGCAGTATTTT. Amino acid sequence: CASSRQRRLDGTDTQYF.

The genes are TRBV19 and TRBJ1-5, with 10 bases that match TRBD1. Germline V CDR1 and CDR2: LNHDA, SQIVND (reference sequence). Unmatched junction bases numbered 13, after V lost 7 bases and J lost 4 bases. CDR3 length: 17 amino acids. DNA of the CDR3: TGTGCCAGTAATTTAACTCCAGGACAGGGGGGAAATCAGCCCCAGCATTTT. Translating gives CASNLTPGQGGNQPQHF.

J is TRBJ2-3 and V is TRBV4-2; TRBD2 aligns across 15 bases. J lost 3 bases, V lost 0 bases, and 4 bases had no gene match. The length of the CDR3 is 18 residues. CDR1 is LGHNA, CDR2 YNFKEQ, per germline. CDR3 sequence (DNA): TGTGCCAGCAGCCAAGATCCCGGGACTAGCGGGAGGACAGATACGCAGTATTTT. Amino acids: CASSQDPGTSGRTDTQYF.

The chain is built from TRBV18 and TRBJ1-3, with TRBD1 matching 9 bases. Germline V gene sequence: CDR1 KGHSH, CDR2 LQKENI. With 8 bases clipped from V and 4 bases from J, the junction kept 6 bases outside the gene matches. The CDR3 runs to 14 residues. CDR3 DNA sequence: TGTGCCAGCACACAGGGGGCGAGAGGAAACACCATATATTTT. It encodes CASTQGARGNTIYF.

CDR3 bases: TGTGCCAGCACCAGGGACAGGGAGGGTCGGGCTTTCTTT. Encoded protein: CASTRDREGRAFF. The V gene is TRBV7-2, the J gene TRBJ1-1, with 9 nucleotides matching TRBD1. The V gene's germline CDR1 is SGHTA and CDR2 FQGNSA. The CDR3 contains 13 residues. J lost 11 bases, V lost 7 bases, and 11 bases had no gene match.

The gene calls are TRBV7-9 and TRBJ1-2; 7 nucleotides match TRBD1. Trimming removed 1 base from V and 7 bases from J; junction bases left unmatched: 9. The CDR3 is 15 residues long. Germline V gene data show CDR1 as SEHNR and CDR2 as FQNEAQ (reference sequence). The CDR3 DNA sequence: TGTGCCAGCAGCTTAGAGACAGGGTTGTCCGGTGGCTACACCTTC. This sequence encodes CASSLETGLSGGYTF.

The chain combines TRBV30 with TRBJ1-1, with D maybe TRBD1 (6 bases). Germline V gives CDR1 GTSNPN, CDR2 SVGIG (reference sequence). With 6 bases removed from V and 5 bases from J, the gap between germline ends came to 22 bases. CDR3 size: 15 residues. CDR3 protein: CACSSTGWGRTEAFF. The CDR3 bases are TGTGCCTGCAGCAGTACAGGGTGGGGTAGGACTGAAGCTTTCTTT. Together with reference TRBV30 and TRBJ1-1, the CDR3 gives the full variable domain: SQTIHQWPATLVQPVGSPLSLECTVEGTSNPNLYWYRQAAGRGLQLLFYSVGIGQISSEVPQNLSASRPQDRQFILSSKKLLLSDSGFYLCACSSTGWGRTEAFFGQGTRLTVV.

This chain links TRBV9 with TRBJ2-1, with TRBD2 matching 11 bases. CDR3 length equals 17 residues. V lost 3 bases and J lost 2; bases outside the gene matches: 7. CDR1 and CDR2 (germline): SGDLS, YYNGEE. CDR3 DNA: TGTGCCAGCAGCGCAAGAGTAGCGGGAGGGCCCTACAATGAGCAGTTCTTC. Translated, it gives CASSARVAGGPYNEQFF.

This clone showed up just once. The chain combines TRBV4-1 with TRBJ1-5, with D tentatively TRBD1 (5 bases). Per germline, CDR1 MGHRA and CDR2 YSYEKL. The ends were cut back, 0 bases at V and 10 bases at J, with 16 bases in the middle. The CDR3 contains 15 residues. The CDR3 DNA reads TGCGCCAGCAGCCAAGATCCGGGGGGGATCAATCCCCAGCATTTT. It encodes CASSQDPGGINPQHF.

The chain employs TRBV12-5 and TRBJ2-2, with TRBD1 matching over 7 bases. This CDR3 has 14 residues. V shed 6 bases and J 6 bases; nucleotides not matched to a gene: 7. Germline V gene data show CDR1 as LGHNT and CDR2 as FRNRAP. In DNA form, the CDR3 reads TGTGCTAGTGGCATAGACAGGGCGGCCGGGGAGCTGTTTTTT. The encoded protein is CASGIDRAAGELFF.

The CDR3 DNA is TGTGCCAGCAGCCGGGGGGCAGTTATGAACACTGAAGCTTTCTTT. Translation gives CASSRGAVMNTEAFF. The chain is built from TRBV5-6 and TRBJ1-1; possible D gene TRBD1, 6 bases. The V and J ends lost 4 bases and 0 bases respectively, with 13 bases between them. This CDR3 is 15 amino acids long. From germline, CDR1 is SGHDT and CDR2 YYEEEE.

This clone was detected once. The chain links TRBV5-6 to TRBJ1-1; D unclear. The CDR3 is 13 residues long. V gave up 4 bases and J gave up 5 bases, with 12 bases separating them. CDR1 is SGHDT, CDR2 YYEEEE, per germline. The CDR3, as DNA: TGTGCCAGCAGCAAAAATCTTGAGACTGAAGCTTTCTTT. It is translated as CASSKNLETEAFF. Full variable domain (rest looked up from reference TRBV5-6 and TRBJ1-1): DAGVTQSPTHLIKTRGQQVTLRCSPKSGHDTVSWYQQALGQGPQFIFQYYEEEERQRGNFPDRFSGHQFPNYSSELNVNALLLGDSALYLCASSKNLETEAFFGQGTRLTVV.

The V call is TRBV4-3, the J call TRBJ1-5; 7 nucleotides align to TRBD1. The CDR3 length is 15 residues. The ends lost 3 bases at V and 2 bases at J; junction bases unmatched: 4. Germline CDR1 is LGHNA and CDR2 is YSLEER. DNA of the CDR3: TGCGCCAGCAGCCATAACAGGGGAGGCAATCAGCCCCAGCATTTT. Protein: CASSHNRGGNQPQHF.

The chain combines TRBV27 with TRBJ2-7; the match to TRBD1 covers 9 bases. J lost 5 bases, V lost 4 bases, and 9 bases had no gene match. Germline assignment: CDR1 MNHEY and CDR2 SMNVEV (reference sequence). This CDR3 has 15 residues. The CDR3 DNA reads TGTGCCAGCAGTTCACCGGGACAGGGACGGAACGAGCAGTACTTC. Translating it yields CASSSPGQGRNEQYF.

The rearrangement links TRBV11-3 to TRBJ2-5; D not resolved. Trimming removed 5 bases at V and 1 base at J, with 8 bases between. The CDR3 has 13 residues. Per the germline V gene, CDR1 is SGHNT and CDR2 is YENEEA. CDR3 protein: CASSPGSQETQYF. CDR3 DNA sequence: TGTGCCAGCAGCCCCGGGTCCCAAGAGACCCAGTACTTC.

CDR3 region: CASTPRGGQLSPLHF. DNA of the CDR3: TGTGCCAGTACCCCCCGCGGCGGGCAATTATCACCCCTCCACTTT. This chain connects TRBV19 to TRBJ1-6; D uncertain. The CDR3 consists of 15 residues. Deletions cut 7 bases from V and 10 bases from J, with 20 bases between. Germline V gene sequence: CDR1 LNHDA, CDR2 SQIVND (reference sequence).

The chain uses TRBV2 and TRBJ2-3, with 9 nucleotides matching TRBD2. Per the germline V gene, CDR1 is SNHLY and CDR2 is FYNNEI. V gave up 8 bases and J gave up 2 bases; unmatched junction bases: 8. The CDR3 consists of 15 residues. As DNA, the CDR3 is TGTGCCAGCGGCCGCGGGAGGGGAAACACAGATACGCAGTATTTT. It is translated as CASGRGRGNTDTQYF.

In its sample, this clone was seen a few times. Within the sample, other DNA sequences also encode this same CDR3. The chain uses TRBV19 and TRBJ2-1, with no clear D. CDR1 and CDR2 (germline): LNHDA, SQIVND (reference sequence). This CDR3 has 13 amino acids. V lost 1 base and J 5 bases, leaving 6 bases between the germline ends. The CDR3 loop reads CASSIGANNEQFF. In nucleotides, the CDR3 is TGTGCCAGTAGTATAGGAGCCAACAATGAGCAGTTCTTC.

The chain is built from TRBV28 and TRBJ2-7; D perhaps matches TRBD1 (6 bases). V shed 3 bases and J shed 4 bases, with 16 bases lying between them. CDR1 and CDR2 from the germline V gene are MDHEN and SYDVKM. This CDR3 has 15 residues. CDR3 in amino acids: CASSFPSGAGYEQYF. DNA of the CDR3: TGTGCCAGCAGTTTCCCTTCAGGGGCAGGGTACGAGCAGTACTTC.

This chain uses TRBV9 with TRBJ2-7, with 12 bases that match TRBD2. This CDR3 region has 16 residues. Germline CDR1 SGDLS, CDR2 YYNGEE. V trimming: 4 bases; J trimming: 0 bases; junction bases outside the gene matches: 5. The CDR3 DNA reads TGTGCCAGCAGCCCCGGACTAGCGGGAAGCTCCTACGAGCAGTACTTC. Its protein product is CASSPGLAGSSYEQYF.

The chain joins TRBV18 to TRBJ1-4; D possibly corresponds to TRBD1 (6 bases). CDR3 length equals 16 residues. V lost 5 bases and J 0 bases, leaving 13 bases between the germline ends. Germline loops: CDR1 KGHSH, CDR2 LQKENI. CDR3 sequence (DNA): TGTGCCAGCTCAGAAATGGACAGTACAACTAATGAAAAACTGTTTTTT. Translation gives CASSEMDSTTNEKLFF.

The V gene is TRBV10-3, the J gene TRBJ2-7; D is possibly TRBD2 (5 bases). Germline lookup yields CDR1 ENHRY and CDR2 SYGVKD. This CDR3 contains 14 residues. The V gene lost 2 bases and the J gene lost 3 bases, with 11 bases spanning the gap. The CDR3 nucleotides are TGTGCCATCAGTGAGCCGGGATTGGTCTACGAGCAGTACTTC. Protein product: CAISEPGLVYEQYF.